Presented here are 20 T cell receptor beta chains from one specimen sequenced in a study of cytomegalovirus exposure and HLA in healthy donors. In the PCR, 60 Vbeta and 13 Jbeta primers were used. The data were produced by immunoSEQ multiplex PCR, yet TCRdb's version contains in-frame clones alone and is incomplete. This sample's table reports more than 140,000 clones. The sample taken for sequencing was PBMCs. The receptors originated from a woman aged 18-29 years in good health and CMV-seronegative.

This chain joins TRBV9 and TRBJ2-7; 8 bases match TRBD1. The V segment lost 5 bases and the J segment 0 bases; nucleotides outside the gene matches: 4. Germline values: CDR1 SGDLS, CDR2 YYNGEE. This CDR3 has 14 residues. The CDR3 DNA reads TGTGCCAGCAGTGCGGACAGGGCCTCCTACGAGCAGTACTTC. Translation gives CASSADRASYEQYF.

V usage is TRBV6-9 and J usage is TRBJ2-5, with 11 bases matching TRBD2. The CDR3 has 21 amino acids. CDR1 MNHGY and CDR2 SVAAGI come from the germline V gene. V dropped 4 bases and J dropped 6; count of bases not matched to a gene: 25. Here the CDR3 DNA reads TGTGCCAGCAGTTCTTCAGTTTTGATGCGGGAGGGACTAGCGGCACGTAAGACCCAGTACTTC. This gives the protein CASSSSVLMREGLAARKTQYF.

This sequence joins TRBV19 and TRBJ2-3; 7 bases align to TRBD1. V lost 10 bases and J lost 6; bases outside the gene matches: 16. This CDR3 contains 15 residues. Germline V gene data show CDR1 as LNHDA and CDR2 as SQIVND (reference sequence). This chain's CDR3 is CATRATGQHWDTQYF. The DNA of the CDR3 is TGTGCCACGCGGGCGACGGGACAGCACTGGGATACGCAGTATTTT.

V is TRBV19 and J is TRBJ2-3, with D tentatively TRBD1 (5 bases). Trimming cost V 1 base and J 2 bases, with 10 bases left between them. This CDR3 spans 15 amino acids. Germline CDR1 is LNHDA and CDR2 is SQIVND (reference sequence). This CDR3 reads CASSIGQGTTDTQYF. The DNA for the CDR3 is TGTGCCAGTAGTATAGGCCAGGGAACCACAGATACGCAGTATTTT.

This chain connects TRBV6-1 to TRBJ1-4; D possibly corresponds to TRBD1 (5 bases). The CDR3 loop spans 18 amino acids. Between the trimmed V and J ends, which lost 1 base and 0 bases, there was a span of 15 bases. Germline V lookup: CDR1 MNHNS, CDR2 SASEGT. The CDR3 DNA reads as TGTGCCAGCAGTGAAGGTCTCGACAGCGTTGCAACTAATGAAAAACTGTTTTTT. Translation: CASSEGLDSVATNEKLFF.

As DNA, the CDR3 is TGTGCCAGCAGAAAGGACAGGAACACTGAAGCTTTCTTT. Protein: CASRKDRNTEAFF. V and J are TRBV5-5 and TRBJ1-1; D possibly corresponds to TRBD1 (6 bases). The CDR3 totals 13 residues. Germline CDR1 and CDR2: SGHKS and YYEKEE (reference sequence). Trimming pared 5 bases from V and 1 base from J, leaving 9 bases between.

The chain employs TRBV5-1 and TRBJ1-3; possibly TRBD1 for D (6 bases). The V gene lost 1 base and the J gene lost 1 base, with 12 bases spanning the gap. The CDR3 length is 16 residues. Germline-derived CDR1 and CDR2 are SGHRS and YFSETQ. CDR3 sequence (DNA): TGCGCCAGCAGCTTGCTAACCACAGGGTCTGGAAACACCATATATTTT. It specifies CASSLLTTGSGNTIYF.

The chain is built from TRBV19 and TRBJ2-3; D is undetermined. V dropped 10 bases and J dropped 2 bases, with 10 bases sitting between them. The CDR3 contains 12 residues. The V gene's germline CDR1 is LNHDA and CDR2 SQIVND (reference sequence). The CDR3 nucleotides are TGTGCCACCACCCGACTCACAGATACGCAGTATTTT. Its protein product is CATTRLTDTQYF.

The chain joins TRBV9 to TRBJ2-3, with D perhaps TRBD2 (5 bases). The CDR3 length is 15 residues. Trimming stripped 2 bases from V and 2 bases from J, with 12 bases between. CDR1 and CDR2 (germline): SGDLS, YYNGEE. The CDR3: CASSVFVGDTDTQYF. For the CDR3, the DNA is TGTGCCAGCAGCGTTTTTGTCGGGGACACAGATACGCAGTATTTT.

The J gene is TRBJ2-3, the V gene TRBV5-4; the match to TRBD2 covers 10 bases. This CDR3 has 15 amino acids. The germline V gene encodes CDR1 SGHNT and CDR2 YYREEE (reference sequence). V was pared by 4 bases and J by 2 bases, with 4 bases of the junction left unmatched. CDR3 residues: CASSASGRDTDTQYF. The CDR3 DNA follows: TGTGCCAGCAGCGCAAGCGGGAGGGACACAGATACGCAGTATTTT.

The genes are TRBV7-2 and TRBJ1-2; perhaps TRBD1 as D (5 bases). Between the trimmed V and J ends, which lost 4 bases and 8 bases, there was a span of 11 bases. CDR1 is SGHTA, CDR2 FQGNSA, per germline. There are 12 residues in the CDR3. CDR3 DNA: TGTGCCAGCAGCTCCCCAGGGAACGGCTACACCTTC. Residues: CASSSPGNGYTF. Supplemented by reference TRBV7-2 and TRBJ1-2, the full variable domain reads GAGVSQSPSNKVTEKGKDVELRCDPISGHTALYWYRQSLGQGLEFLIYFQGNSAPDKSGLPSDRFSAERTGGSVSTLTIQRTQQEDSAVYLCASSSPGNGYTFGSGTRLTVV.

CDR3 region: CASSLKTGPANYGYTF. In nucleotides, the CDR3 is TGTGCCAGCAGCTTAAAAACAGGGCCAGCTAACTATGGCTACACCTTC. The V call is TRBV7-9, the J call TRBJ1-2, with D possibly being TRBD1 (6 bases). The V gene's germline CDR1 is SEHNR and CDR2 FQNEAQ (reference sequence). The CDR3 contains 16 residues. The ends were cut back, 2 bases at V and 0 bases at J, with 13 bases in the middle.

The rearrangement uses TRBV2 and TRBJ2-3; D is undetermined. The CDR3 has 17 amino acids. V was clipped by 2 bases and J by 0 bases, with 15 bases between them. CDR1 and CDR2 (germline): SNHLY, FYNNEI. The CDR3 loop is CASSEFPPTRSTDTQYF. CDR3 nucleotides: TGTGCCAGCAGTGAATTTCCCCCGACACGGAGCACAGATACGCAGTATTTT.

The V gene is TRBV30, the J gene TRBJ1-4, with D possibly matching TRBD1 (5 bases). The CDR3 has 13 amino acids. The germline gives CDR1 GTSNPN, CDR2 SVGIG (reference sequence). The V gene lost 2 bases and the J gene lost 2 bases, with 6 bases spanning the gap. For the CDR3, the DNA is TGTGCCTGGAGTAGACAGACTAATGAAAAACTGTTTTTT. Its protein product is CAWSRQTNEKLFF. Full variable domain (rest looked up from reference TRBV30 and TRBJ1-4): SQTIHQWPATLVQPVGSPLSLECTVEGTSNPNLYWYRQAAGRGLQLLFYSVGIGQISSEVPQNLSASRPQDRQFILSSKKLLLSDSGFYLCAWSRQTNEKLFFGSGTQLSVL.

This chain links TRBV7-7 with TRBJ2-2; 7 bases are shared with TRBD1. V was clipped by 4 bases and J by 5 bases; unmatched bases: 7. Germline loops: CDR1 SSHAT, CDR2 FNYEAQ (reference sequence). The CDR3 is 15 residues long. The CDR3 DNA reads as TGTGCCAGCAGCTCGACAGGGATGGGGACCGGGGAGCTGTTTTTT. As protein: CASSSTGMGTGELFF.

The chain combines TRBV28 with TRBJ2-6; D call uncertain. The CDR3 length is 15 residues. CDR1 is MDHEN and CDR2 is SYDVKM in the germline V gene. Trimming removed 2 bases from V and 6 bases from J, with 11 bases in between. The CDR3 DNA sequence: TGTGCCAGCAGTTTAACGGCGGTCATGGCCAACGTCCTGACTTTC. Protein sequence: CASSLTAVMANVLTF.

The rearrangement links TRBV11-3 to TRBJ2-3; D is unresolved. The ends were cut back, 0 bases at V and 3 bases at J, with 4 bases in the middle. This CDR3 is 13 amino acids long. Germline V CDR1 and CDR2: SGHNT, YENEEA. The CDR3 spells CASSLDETDTQYF. DNA of the CDR3: TGTGCCAGCAGCTTAGACGAGACAGATACGCAGTATTTT.

The chain links TRBV2 to TRBJ1-1; D is undetermined. V was trimmed by 2 bases and J by 0 bases, leaving 16 bases between them. The CDR3 loop spans 17 amino acids. Germline CDR1 and CDR2: SNHLY and FYNNEI. CDR3 DNA sequence: TGTGCCAGCAGTGAACGGCTCGGGAGAATGATGAACACTGAAGCTTTCTTT. Amino acids: CASSERLGRMMNTEAFF.

The chain joins TRBV7-3 to TRBJ2-1; the match to TRBD2 covers 7 bases. The junction had 6 bases not matched to a gene; V was cut back by 1 base and J by 3 bases. The V gene's germline CDR1 is SGHTA and CDR2 FQGTGA. This CDR3 has 16 residues. Written as DNA, the CDR3 is TGTGCCAGCAGCTTAAGGGCGGGAGCTTACTACAATGAGCAGTTCTTC. Translating it yields CASSLRAGAYYNEQFF.

The V and J genes are TRBV2 and TRBJ2-7, with 9 bases identical to TRBD2. Trimming removed 6 bases from V and 0 bases from J; junction bases left unmatched: 9. Germline assignment: CDR1 SNHLY and CDR2 FYNNEI. The CDR3 totals 16 residues. The CDR3 sequence: CASRTPTSGPSYEQYV. CDR3 nucleotide sequence: TGTGCCAGCAGGACCCCGACTAGCGGACCCTCCTACGAGCAGTACGTC.